This TCR beta chain was obtained from a study of cytomegalovirus exposure and HLA in healthy donors. Repertoires were generated with immunoSEQ multiplex PCR, while TCRdb's copy carries only in-frame clones and drops some. This sample has some 150,000 clones; almost 90% occur once, and the top ten carry roughly 7.7%. Per germline, CDR1 SNHLY and CDR2 FYNNEI. This CDR3 comprises 17 residues. The V and J ends lost 2 bases and 0 bases respectively, with 14 bases between them. This clonotype was sampled from a woman aged 18-29 years in good health and CMV-seropositive. This chain uses TRBV2 with TRBJ2-4; D is unclear. The sample comprised PBMCs. This CDR3 reads CASSELERSLAKNIQYF. The CDR3 nucleotides read TGTGCCAGCAGTGAACTGGAGAGGAGTCTAGCCAAAAACATTCAGTACTTC. The variable domain in full, completed from reference TRBV2 and TRBJ2-4, reads EPEVTQTPSHQVTQMGQEVILRCVPISNHLYFYWYRQILGQKVEFLVSFYNNEISEKSEIFDDQFSVERPDGSNFTLKIRSTKLEDSAMYFCASSELERSLAKNIQYFGAGTRLSVL.